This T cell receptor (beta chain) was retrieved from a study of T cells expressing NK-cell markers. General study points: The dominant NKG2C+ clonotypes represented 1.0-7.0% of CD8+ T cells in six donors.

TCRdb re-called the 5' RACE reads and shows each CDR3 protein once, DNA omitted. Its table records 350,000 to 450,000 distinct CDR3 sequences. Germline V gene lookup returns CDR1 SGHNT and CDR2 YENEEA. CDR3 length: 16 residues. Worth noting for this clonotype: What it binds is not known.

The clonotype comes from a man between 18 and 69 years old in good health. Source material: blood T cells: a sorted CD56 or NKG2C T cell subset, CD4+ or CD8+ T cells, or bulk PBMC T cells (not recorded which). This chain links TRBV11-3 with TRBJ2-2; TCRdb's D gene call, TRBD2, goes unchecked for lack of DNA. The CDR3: CASSLESGLQTGELFF.